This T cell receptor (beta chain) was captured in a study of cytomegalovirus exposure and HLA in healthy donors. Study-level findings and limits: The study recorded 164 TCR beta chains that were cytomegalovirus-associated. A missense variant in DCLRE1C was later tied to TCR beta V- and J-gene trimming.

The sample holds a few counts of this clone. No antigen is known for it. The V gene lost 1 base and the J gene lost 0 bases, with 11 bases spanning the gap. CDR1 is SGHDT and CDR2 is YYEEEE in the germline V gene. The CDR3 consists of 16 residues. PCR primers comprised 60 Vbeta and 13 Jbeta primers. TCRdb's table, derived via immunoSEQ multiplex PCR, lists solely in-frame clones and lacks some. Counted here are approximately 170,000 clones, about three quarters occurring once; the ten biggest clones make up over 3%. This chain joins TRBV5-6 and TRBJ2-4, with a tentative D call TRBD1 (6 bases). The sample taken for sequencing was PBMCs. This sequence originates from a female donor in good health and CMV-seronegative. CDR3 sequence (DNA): TGTGCCAGCAGCTTGCCCATGGGGGCAGCCAAAAACATTCAGTACTTC. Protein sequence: CASSLPMGAAKNIQYF.